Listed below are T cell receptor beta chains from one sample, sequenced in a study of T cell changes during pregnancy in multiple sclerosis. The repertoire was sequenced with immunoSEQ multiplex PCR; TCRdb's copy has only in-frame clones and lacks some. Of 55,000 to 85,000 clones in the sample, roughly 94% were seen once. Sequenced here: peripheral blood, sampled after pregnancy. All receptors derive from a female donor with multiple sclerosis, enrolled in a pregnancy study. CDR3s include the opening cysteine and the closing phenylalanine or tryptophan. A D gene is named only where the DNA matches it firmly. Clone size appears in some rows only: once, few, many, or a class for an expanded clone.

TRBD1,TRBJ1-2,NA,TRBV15,CATSASTGPGAFYGYTF,TGTGCCACCAGCGCGTCGACAGGGCCTGGGGCGTTCTATGGCTACACCTTC
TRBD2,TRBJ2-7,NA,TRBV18,CASSPNRGTSGPTYEQYF,TGTGCCAGCTCACCAAATAGAGGGACTAGCGGGCCGACCTACGAGCAGTACTTC
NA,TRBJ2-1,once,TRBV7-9,CASSQTGINNEQFF,TGTGCCAGCAGCCAAACCGGGATCAACAATGAGCAGTTCTTC
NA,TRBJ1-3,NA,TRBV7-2,CASSAPPGAGNTIYF,TGTGCCAGCAGCGCCCCCCCAGGGGCAGGAAACACCATATATTTT
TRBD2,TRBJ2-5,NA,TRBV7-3,CASSSISGAQETQYF,TGTGCCAGCAGCTCAATTAGCGGGGCACAAGAGACCCAGTACTTC
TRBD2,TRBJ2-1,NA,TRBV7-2,CASSLARSSGRSSYNEQFF,TGTGCCAGCAGCTTAGCCAGAAGTAGCGGGAGGTCCTCCTACAATGAGCAGTTCTTC
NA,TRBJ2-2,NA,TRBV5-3,CARSLHSGPNTGELFF,TGTGCCAGAAGCTTGCATAGCGGTCCGAACACCGGGGAGCTGTTTTTT
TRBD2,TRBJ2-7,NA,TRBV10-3,CAIRGQLSGEPDEQYF,TGTGCCATCAGGGGACAACTTAGCGGGGAGCCCGACGAGCAGTACTTC
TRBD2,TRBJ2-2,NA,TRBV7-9,CASSLQAGGPGELFF,TGTGCCAGCAGCTTACAGGCGGGAGGGCCTGGGGAGCTGTTTTTT
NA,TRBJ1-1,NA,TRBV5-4,CASSLLGGTEAFF,TGTGCCAGCAGCTTGTTGGGGGGAACTGAAGCTTTCTTT
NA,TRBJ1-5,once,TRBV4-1,CASSLLRDTREPQHF,TGCGCCAGCAGCCTACTTAGGGACACTAGGGAGCCCCAGCATTTT
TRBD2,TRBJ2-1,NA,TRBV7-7,CASSRDSGRGYNEQFF,TGTGCTAGCAGCAGAGACAGCGGGAGGGGGTACAATGAGCAGTTCTTC
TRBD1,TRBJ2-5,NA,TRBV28,CASHRDSQKGTQYF,TGTGCCAGCCACCGGGACAGCCAAAAGGGGACCCAGTACTTC
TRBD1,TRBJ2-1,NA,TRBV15,CATSTTGGREQFF,TGTGCCACCAGCACGACAGGGGGTCGTGAGCAGTTCTTC
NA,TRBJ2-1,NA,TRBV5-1,CASSLEGGRSEQFF,TGCGCCAGCAGCTTGGAAGGGGGAAGGAGTGAGCAGTTCTTC
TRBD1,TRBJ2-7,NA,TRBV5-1,CASSPDRDRVIYEQYF,TGCGCCAGCAGCCCGGACCGGGACAGGGTTATCTACGAGCAGTACTTC
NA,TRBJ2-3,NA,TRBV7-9,CASSLAGVTADTQYF,TGTGCCAGCAGCTTAGCGGGAGTGACGGCAGATACGCAGTATTTT
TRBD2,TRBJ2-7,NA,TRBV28,CARGRSGRPREQYF,TGTGCCCGAGGACGTAGCGGGAGGCCTCGCGAGCAGTACTTC
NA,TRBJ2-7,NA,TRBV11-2,CASRHDSYEQYF,TGTGCCAGCAGACACGACAGTTACGAGCAGTACTTC
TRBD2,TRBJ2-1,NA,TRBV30,CAWSFSATSGRAWSYNEQFF,TGTGCCTGGAGTTTTTCAGCGACTAGCGGGAGGGCCTGGTCCTACAATGAGCAGTTCTTC
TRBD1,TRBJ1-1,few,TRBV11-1,CASSFGRGSTEAFF,TGTGCCAGCAGCTTTGGCAGGGGGTCCACTGAAGCTTTCTTT
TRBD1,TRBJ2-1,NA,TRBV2,CASLEIPGQGISREPYNEQFF,TGTGCCAGCCTAGAAATACCGGGACAGGGAATTTCACGGGAACCGTACAATGAGCAGTTCTTC
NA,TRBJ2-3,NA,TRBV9,CASSVGGSGTDTQYF,TGTGCCAGCAGCGTAGGAGGATCGGGCACAGATACGCAGTATTTT
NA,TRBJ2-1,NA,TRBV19,CASRFRTTRDEQFF,TGTGCCAGTAGGTTTAGGACAACTCGCGATGAGCAGTTCTTC
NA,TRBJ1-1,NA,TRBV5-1,CASSSDLTGEAFF,TGCGCCAGCAGCTCAGACCTCACAGGTGAAGCTTTCTTT
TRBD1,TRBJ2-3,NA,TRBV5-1,CASSLVTGGTDTQYF,TGCGCCAGCAGCTTGGTAACAGGGGGCACAGATACGCAGTATTTT
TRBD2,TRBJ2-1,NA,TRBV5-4,CASSPTGGGRNEQFF,TGTGCCAGCAGCCCGACTGGGGGGGGTAGGAATGAGCAGTTCTTC
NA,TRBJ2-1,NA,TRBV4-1,CASSQDQAQTYNEQFF,TGCGCCAGCAGCCAAGATCAGGCTCAAACCTACAATGAGCAGTTCTTC
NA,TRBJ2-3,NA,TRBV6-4,CASSSELHGTDTQYF,TGTGCCAGCAGCTCCGAACTCCACGGGACAGATACGCAGTATTTT
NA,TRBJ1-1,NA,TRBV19,CASSILVGGTEAFF,TGTGCCAGTAGTATACTGGTAGGGGGCACTGAAGCTTTCTTT
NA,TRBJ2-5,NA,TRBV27,CASRRSGTLETQYF,TGTGCCAGCAGACGGTCCGGGACTCTGGAGACCCAGTACTTC
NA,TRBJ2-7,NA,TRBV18,CASSATGDEQYF,TGTGCCAGCTCAGCCACAGGAGACGAGCAGTACTTC
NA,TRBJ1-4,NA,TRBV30,CAWSDTANEKLFF,TGTGCCTGGAGTGACACCGCTAATGAAAAACTGTTTTTT
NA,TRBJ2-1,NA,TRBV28,CASSFSVQGVKGQFF,TGTGCCAGCAGTTTTTCCGTCCAGGGCGTAAAGGGGCAGTTCTTC
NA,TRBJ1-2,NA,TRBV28,CASSVAWGASYGYTF,TGTGCCAGCAGTGTCGCGTGGGGCGCCAGCTATGGCTACACCTTC
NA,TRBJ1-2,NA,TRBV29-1,CSGYSGVGYGYTF,TGCAGCGGGTACAGCGGGGTCGGCTATGGCTACACCTTC
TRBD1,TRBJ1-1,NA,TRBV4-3,CASSQDGTGVTEAFF,TGCGCCAGCAGCCAAGACGGGACAGGGGTTACTGAAGCTTTCTTT
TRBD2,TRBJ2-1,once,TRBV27,CASSPRSREGPGNEQFF,TGTGCCAGCAGTCCAAGGTCGCGGGAGGGCCCGGGCAATGAGCAGTTCTTC
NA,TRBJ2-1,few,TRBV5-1,CASTSLGESSYNEQFF,TGCGCCAGCACCTCCCTGGGCGAGAGCTCCTACAATGAGCAGTTCTTC
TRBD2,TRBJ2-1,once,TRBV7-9,CASSPKGLAVDNEQFF,TGTGCCAGCAGCCCGAAAGGACTAGCGGTTGACAATGAGCAGTTCTTC
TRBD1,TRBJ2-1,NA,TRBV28,CASSPPGQVSYNEQFF,TGTGCCAGCAGTCCACCGGGACAGGTATCCTACAATGAGCAGTTCTTC
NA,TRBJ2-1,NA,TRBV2,CASSEPRLWDEQFF,TGTGCCAGCAGTGAACCGAGACTCTGGGATGAGCAGTTCTTC
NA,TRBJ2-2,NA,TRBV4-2,CASSQDPGAGDTGELFF,TGTGCCAGCAGCCAAGATCCTGGGGCAGGGGACACCGGGGAGCTGTTTTTT
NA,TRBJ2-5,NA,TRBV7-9,CASSLGQDPQETQYF,TGTGCCAGCAGCTTAGGGCAGGATCCCCAAGAGACCCAGTACTTC
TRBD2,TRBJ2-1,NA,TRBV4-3,CASSRTWEREALYNEQFF,TGCGCCAGCAGCCGAACGTGGGAGCGGGAGGCCCTTTACAATGAGCAGTTCTTC
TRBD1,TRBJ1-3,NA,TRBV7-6,CASSLVQGALGNTIYF,TGTGCCAGCAGCTTAGTACAGGGGGCGCTCGGAAACACCATATATTTT
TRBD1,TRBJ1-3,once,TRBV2,CASRLQGADTIYF,TGTGCCAGCAGACTACAGGGGGCGGACACCATATATTTT
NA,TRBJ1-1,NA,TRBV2,CASRAQNTEAFF,TGTGCCAGCAGGGCTCAGAACACTGAAGCTTTCTTT
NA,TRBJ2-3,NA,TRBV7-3,CASSLYGGNTDTQYF,TGTGCCAGCAGCCTCTATGGGGGGAACACAGATACGCAGTATTTT
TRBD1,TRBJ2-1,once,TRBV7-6,CASSLDPGGHEQFF,TGTGCCAGCAGCTTAGATCCAGGGGGACATGAGCAGTTCTTC
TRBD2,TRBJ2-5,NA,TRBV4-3,CASSRGLAGIRQETQYF,TGCGCCAGCAGCCGAGGACTAGCGGGTATCCGCCAAGAGACCCAGTACTTC
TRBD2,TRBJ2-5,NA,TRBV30,CAWSVGRASGRAYQETQYF,TGTGCCTGGAGTGTCGGGAGGGCCAGCGGGAGGGCCTACCAAGAGACCCAGTACTTC
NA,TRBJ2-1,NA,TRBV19,CASSIDPTAPPLNEQFF,TGTGCCAGTAGTATAGATCCGACTGCTCCGCCCTTAAATGAGCAGTTCTTC
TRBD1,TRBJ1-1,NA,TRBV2,CASSGSAGQLNTEAFF,TGTGCCAGCAGTGGGTCTGCGGGACAGTTGAACACTGAAGCTTTCTTT
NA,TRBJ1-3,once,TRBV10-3,CAISEVSSGNTIYF,TGTGCCATCAGTGAGGTCAGCTCTGGAAACACCATATATTTT
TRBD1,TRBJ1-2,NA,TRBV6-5,CATGRTGRDGYTF,TGTGCCACCGGTCGGACAGGGCGAGATGGCTACACCTTC
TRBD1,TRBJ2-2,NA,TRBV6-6,CASRGRQGALELFF,TGTGCCAGCAGGGGCCGACAGGGGGCGTTGGAGCTGTTTTTT